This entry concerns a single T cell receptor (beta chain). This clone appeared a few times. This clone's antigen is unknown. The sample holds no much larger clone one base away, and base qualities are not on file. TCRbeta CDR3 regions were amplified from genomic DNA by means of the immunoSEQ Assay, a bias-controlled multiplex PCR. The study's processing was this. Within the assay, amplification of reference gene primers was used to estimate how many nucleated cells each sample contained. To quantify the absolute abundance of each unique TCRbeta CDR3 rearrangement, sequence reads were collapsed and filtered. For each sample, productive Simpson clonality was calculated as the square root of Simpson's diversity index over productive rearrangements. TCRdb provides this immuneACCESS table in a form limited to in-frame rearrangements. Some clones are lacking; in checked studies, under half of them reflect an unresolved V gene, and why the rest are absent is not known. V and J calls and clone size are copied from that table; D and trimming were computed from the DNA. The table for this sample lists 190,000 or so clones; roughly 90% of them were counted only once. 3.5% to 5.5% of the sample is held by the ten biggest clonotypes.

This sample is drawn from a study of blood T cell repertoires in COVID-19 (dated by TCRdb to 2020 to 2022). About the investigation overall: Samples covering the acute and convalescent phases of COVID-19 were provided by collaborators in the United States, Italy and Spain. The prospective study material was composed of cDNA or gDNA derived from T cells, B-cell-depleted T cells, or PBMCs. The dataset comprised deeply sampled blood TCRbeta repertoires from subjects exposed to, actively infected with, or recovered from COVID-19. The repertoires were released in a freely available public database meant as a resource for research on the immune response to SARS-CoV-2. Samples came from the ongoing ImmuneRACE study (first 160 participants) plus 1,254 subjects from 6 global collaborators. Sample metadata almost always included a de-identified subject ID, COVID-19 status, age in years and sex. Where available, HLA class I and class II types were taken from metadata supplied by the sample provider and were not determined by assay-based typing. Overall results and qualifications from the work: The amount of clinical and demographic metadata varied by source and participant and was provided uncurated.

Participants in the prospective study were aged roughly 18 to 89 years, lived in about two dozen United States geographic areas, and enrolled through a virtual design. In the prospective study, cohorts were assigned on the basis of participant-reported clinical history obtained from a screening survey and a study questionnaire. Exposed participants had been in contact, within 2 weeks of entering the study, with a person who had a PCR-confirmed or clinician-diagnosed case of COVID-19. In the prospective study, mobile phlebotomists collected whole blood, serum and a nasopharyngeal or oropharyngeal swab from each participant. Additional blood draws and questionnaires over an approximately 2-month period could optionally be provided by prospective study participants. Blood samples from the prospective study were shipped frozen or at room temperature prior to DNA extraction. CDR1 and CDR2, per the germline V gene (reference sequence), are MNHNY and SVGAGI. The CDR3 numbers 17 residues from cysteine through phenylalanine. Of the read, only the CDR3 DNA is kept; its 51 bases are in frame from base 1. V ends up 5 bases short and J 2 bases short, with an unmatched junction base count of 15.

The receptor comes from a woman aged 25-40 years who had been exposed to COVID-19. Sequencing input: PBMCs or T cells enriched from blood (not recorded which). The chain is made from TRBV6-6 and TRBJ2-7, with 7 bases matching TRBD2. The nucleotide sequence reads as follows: TGTGCCAGCAGTCCGCCCCCGGGGCGGGGGTTAGCCTACGAGCAGTACTTC. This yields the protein CASSPPPGRGLAYEQYF.